One sample yielded the 9 T cell receptor beta chains listed below, sequenced in a study of blood T cell repertoires in COVID-19. Sequencing was performed with immunoSEQ multiplex PCR; in TCRdb, only in-frame clones are kept and a portion is missing. The sample consists of around 35,000 clones, approximately 90% of them appearing once. The sequenced sample consisted of peripheral blood. These receptor sequences come from a man in his sixties with active COVID-19.

This chain links TRBV25-1 with TRBJ2-5; D may be TRBD1 (6 bases). Germline V gives CDR1 MGHDK, CDR2 SYGVNS. Deletions cut 4 bases from V and 5 bases from J, with 17 bases between. This CDR3 is built from 15 residues. CDR3 sequence reads: CASSGGQSLLETQYF. The CDR3, as DNA: TGTGCCAGCAGTGGAGGACAGTCCCTATTGGAGACCCAGTACTTC.

This sequence joins TRBV12-3 or TRBV12-4 and TRBJ2-1; 10 nucleotides match TRBD1. The CDR3 loop spans 12 amino acids. The V segment lost 5 bases and the J segment 14 bases; nucleotides outside the gene matches: 6. CDR3 amino acids: CASSTGTGVEFF. CDR3 bases: TGTGCCAGCAGTACTGGGACAGGGGTTGAGTTCTTC.

The V call is TRBV3-1 (or the pseudogene TRBV3-2), the J call TRBJ1-6, with a weak D call TRBD1 (5 bases). V lost 4 bases, J lost 0 bases, and 10 bases lay in between. This CDR3 has 16 residues. Germline V CDR1 and CDR2: LGHDT, YNNKEL (reference sequence). As DNA, the CDR3 is TGTGCCAGCAGCCGGGAGGGGCCCTCCTATAATTCACCCCTCCACTTT. Encoded protein: CASSREGPSYNSPLHF.

CDR3 region: CASSREAGELFF. CDR3 in DNA: TGTGCCAGCAGCCGGGAGGCGGGGGAGCTGTTTTTT. This chain uses TRBV7-3 with TRBJ2-2, with TRBD2 matching over 7 bases. Trimming removed 5 bases from V and 8 bases from J; junction bases left unmatched: 2. Per the germline V gene, CDR1 is SGHTA and CDR2 is FQGTGA. The length of the CDR3 is 12 residues.

The V and J genes are TRBV5-5 and TRBJ2-7; the D is unclear. The CDR3 is 14 amino acids. V dropped 2 bases and J dropped 0 bases, with 9 bases sitting between them. Looked up from germline, CDR1 is SGHKS and CDR2 is YYEKEE (reference sequence). The CDR3 sequence is CASSFVTPSYEQYF. For the CDR3, the DNA is TGTGCCAGCAGCTTCGTGACACCCTCCTACGAGCAGTACTTC.

The CDR3 loop is CASSVGGKANYGYTF. CDR3 DNA: TGTGCCAGCAGCGTGGGGGGGAAAGCTAACTATGGCTACACCTTC. V is TRBV9 and J is TRBJ1-2, with a weak D call TRBD1 (5 bases). Trimming cost V 2 bases and J 0 bases, with 11 bases left between them. The CDR3 loop spans 15 amino acids. CDR1 and CDR2 (germline): SGDLS, YYNGEE.

The chain combines TRBV7-2 with TRBJ1-2; a possible D gene is TRBD1 (5 bases). The CDR3 has 14 amino acids. CDR1 is SGHTA, CDR2 FQGNSA, per germline. V lost 5 bases to trimming and J lost 7 bases, with 17 bases between them. This CDR3 is CASSPTLGGSGYTF. CDR3 nucleotide sequence: TGTGCCAGCAGCCCGACTCTCGGGGGTAGTGGCTACACCTTC.

V is TRBV5-1 and J is TRBJ2-4; 13 bases agree with TRBD2. Germline values: CDR1 SGHRS, CDR2 YFSETQ. The CDR3 length is 19 residues. V dropped 3 bases and J dropped 1; count of bases not matched to a gene: 10. This CDR3 is CASSSNPGLAGYAKNIQYF. The CDR3 nucleotides are TGCGCCAGCAGCTCGAATCCGGGACTAGCGGGATATGCCAAAAACATTCAGTACTTC. The whole variable domain, remainder taken from reference TRBV5-1 and TRBJ2-4, is KAGVTQTPRYLIKTRGQQVTLSCSPISGHRSVSWYQQTPGQGLQFLFEYFSETQRNKGNFPGRFSGRQFSNSRSEMNVSTLELGDSALYLCASSSNPGLAGYAKNIQYFGAGTRLSVL.

The rearrangement joins TRBV28 to TRBJ2-6, with 8 bases lining up with TRBD1. Per germline, CDR1 MDHEN and CDR2 SYDVKM. The V gene end was trimmed by 9 bases and the J gene end by 3 bases; junction bases not matched to a gene: 7. This CDR3 has 15 residues. The CDR3 bases are TGTGCCAGGGAGGGACAGGCAATTGGGGCCAACGTCCTGACTTTC. Translation gives CAREGQAIGANVLTF.